The 15 T cell receptor beta chains listed next were all sequenced from one sample in a study of cytomegalovirus exposure and HLA in healthy donors (TCRdb year 2017). Library preparation used the immunoSEQ multiplex PCR assay. For the multiplex PCR, a mixture combining 60 forward primers for TCR Vbeta segments and 13 reverse primers for TCR Jbeta segments was used. TCRdb took over this immuneACCESS table, retaining in-frame rearrangements with V and J assigned. Such tables are incomplete; in checked studies, under half of the missing clones stem from an unresolved V gene, and the remainder is unexplained. For this sample there are about 200,000 clones; roughly four fifths appear just once. About 3% of the sample belongs to the ten largest clones. The sample was PBMCs. The receptors originated from a woman aged 40 to 50 in good health and CMV-seronegative.

The chain has TRBV5-1 and TRBJ2-3; no clear D gene. Germline values: CDR1 SGHRS, CDR2 YFSETQ. The CDR3 covers 15 residues. Trimming left V 0 bases short and J 3 bases short, with 11 bases between. CDR3 sequence reads: CASSLDSPWTDTQYF. The CDR3 bases are TGCGCCAGCAGCTTGGACTCCCCTTGGACAGATACGCAGTATTTT. Filled out from reference TRBV5-1 and TRBJ2-3, the complete variable domain reads KAGVTQTPRYLIKTRGQQVTLSCSPISGHRSVSWYQQTPGQGLQFLFEYFSETQRNKGNFPGRFSGRQFSNSRSEMNVSTLELGDSALYLCASSLDSPWTDTQYFGPGTRLTVL.

The CDR3 sequence is CASGMGQTYEQYF. The CDR3 DNA reads TGTGCCAGCGGGATGGGACAAACCTACGAGCAGTACTTC. The chain is built from TRBV28 and TRBJ2-7; TRBD1 might be the D (6 bases). This CDR3 has 13 residues. Germline values: CDR1 MDHEN, CDR2 SYDVKM. Trimming removed 8 bases at V and 2 bases at J, with 13 bases between.

This clone appeared a single time. The gene calls are TRBV19 and TRBJ2-1, with 15 bases lining up with TRBD2. CDR1 and CDR2 (germline): LNHDA, SQIVND (reference sequence). The CDR3 loop spans 18 amino acids. Trimming removed 4 bases from V and 2 bases from J; junction bases left unmatched: 6. The chain's CDR3 is CASSKGLAGGKTYNEQFF. CDR3 DNA sequence: TGTGCCAGTAGTAAGGGACTAGCGGGAGGAAAAACCTACAATGAGCAGTTCTTC.

This clone has a single count. The chain uses TRBV7-3 and TRBJ2-7; a weak D match, TRBD2 (6 bases). The CDR3 is 15 residues long. The germline V and J ends were trimmed by 3 bases and 7 bases, with 19 bases remaining between them. CDR1 and CDR2 (germline): SGHTA, FQGTGA. The CDR3 here is CASSFFGGTYGEQYF. The CDR3 bases are TGTGCCAGCAGCTTTTTTGGCGGGACCTATGGGGAGCAGTACTTC.

This rearrangement joins TRBV2 to TRBJ1-1, with no clear D. The V end lost 6 bases, the J end lost 4 bases, and 18 bases lay between the germline ends. The germline gives CDR1 SNHLY, CDR2 FYNNEI. CDR3 length equals 15 residues. CDR3 amino acids: CASSAQSWGGTEAFF. Written as DNA, the CDR3 is TGTGCCAGCAGCGCCCAGAGTTGGGGAGGCACTGAAGCTTTCTTT. The full variable domain, with the rest looked up from reference TRBV2 and TRBJ1-1, is EPEVTQTPSHQVTQMGQEVILRCVPISNHLYFYWYRQILGQKVEFLVSFYNNEISEKSEIFDDQFSVERPDGSNFTLKIRSTKLEDSAMYFCASSAQSWGGTEAFFGQGTRLTVV.

The chain is built from TRBV6-1 and TRBJ2-2; 10 bases align to TRBD2. This CDR3 has 16 amino acids. CDR1 and CDR2 (germline): MNHNS, SASEGT. Losses at the gene ends were 4 bases for V and 6 bases for J; bases not matched to a gene: 8. CDR3 in DNA: TGTGCCAGCAGTGGAGCGGGGGGGCTCGTTCCCGGGGAGCTGTTTTTT. This sequence encodes CASSGAGGLVPGELFF.

This chain joins TRBV12-5 and TRBJ2-7, with 8 nucleotides matching TRBD1. CDR3 length equals 16 residues. Germline V lookup: CDR1 LGHNT, CDR2 FRNRAP. Trimming removed 5 bases from V and 3 bases from J; junction bases left unmatched: 12. As DNA, the CDR3 is TGTGCTAGTGGTATCCCTGATAGGACAGGGAGCTACGAGCAGTACTTC. Translating it yields CASGIPDRTGSYEQYF.

The table lists this clone with a few counts. The rearrangement joins TRBV5-1 to TRBJ1-1; 10 bases are a match to TRBD1. The CDR3 sequence is 14 residues long. Unmatched junction bases numbered 7, after V lost 3 bases and J lost 8 bases. Germline values: CDR1 SGHRS, CDR2 YFSETQ. This CDR3 is CASSWGGDRGEAFF. The CDR3 DNA reads TGCGCCAGCAGCTGGGGTGGGGACAGGGGAGAAGCTTTCTTT.

J is TRBJ1-2 and V is TRBV5-4; TRBD1 aligns across 7 bases. J gave up 2 bases and V 4 bases, and 2 bases lay outside the gene matches. The CDR3 runs 13 residues. Germline V gene data show CDR1 as SGHNT and CDR2 as YYREEE (reference sequence). The CDR3 loop reads CASSVDRNYGYTF. The CDR3 DNA reads as TGTGCCAGCAGCGTGGACAGGAACTATGGCTACACCTTC.

The CDR3 is CAISSTGAGEAFF. DNA of the CDR3: TGTGCCATCAGTTCCACAGGGGCAGGTGAAGCTTTCTTT. The chain couples TRBV10-3 to TRBJ1-1, with 7 bases aligning to TRBD1. This CDR3 has 13 residues. CDR1 is ENHRY and CDR2 is SYGVKD in the germline V gene. The ends lost 5 bases at V and 7 bases at J; junction bases unmatched: 7.

The chain joins TRBV7-9 to TRBJ2-3; D may be TRBD2 (7 bases). V was clipped by 5 bases and J by 0 bases, with 9 bases between them. This CDR3 has 14 residues. From germline, CDR1 is SEHNR and CDR2 FQNEAQ (reference sequence). The CDR3 bases are TGTGCCAGCAGCCGGGGGGCAAGCACAGATACGCAGTATTTT. Its translation: CASSRGASTDTQYF.

This clone has just a few counts. The chain combines TRBV7-8 with TRBJ2-7, with TRBD1 identical over 11 bases. The CDR3 extends over 15 amino acids. CDR1 and CDR2 from the germline V gene are SGHVS and FQNEAQ. V lost 1 base to trimming and J lost 2 bases; unmatched junction nucleotides: 1. The CDR3 loop reads CASSLGTGGPYEQYF. In DNA form, the CDR3 reads TGTGCCAGCAGCTTAGGGACAGGGGGCCCCTACGAGCAGTACTTC.

The V call is TRBV29-1, the J call TRBJ2-5, with TRBD2 matching over 11 bases. The DNA matches TRBJ2-7 better at its end, which makes the J call doubtful. The CDR3 has 13 amino acids. CDR1 is SQVTM, CDR2 ANQGSEA, per germline. Here the CDR3 reads CSVPGTSGYEQYF. In nucleotides, the CDR3 is TGCAGCGTCCCCGGGACTAGCGGTTACGAGCAGTACTTC.

V and J are TRBV18 and TRBJ2-7; TRBD2 is a possible D gene (6 bases). V lost 0 bases and J lost 2, with 8 bases in between. CDR1 and CDR2 from the germline V gene are KGHSH and LQKENI. The CDR3 totals 14 residues. This CDR3 reads CASSPPGLAYEQYF. CDR3 nucleotides: TGTGCCAGCTCACCACCGGGACTCGCCTACGAGCAGTACTTC. Full variable domain (rest looked up from reference TRBV18 and TRBJ2-7): NAGVMQNPRHLVRRRGQEARLRCSPMKGHSHVYWYRQLPEEGLKFMVYLQKENIIDESGMPKERFSAEFPKEGPSILRIQQVVRGDSAAYFCASSPPGLAYEQYFGPGTRLTVT.

This chain connects TRBV7-7 to TRBJ2-3; TRBD1 aligns across 8 bases. Germline values: CDR1 SSHAT, CDR2 FNYEAQ (reference sequence). The CDR3 runs 15 residues. V lost 5 bases to trimming and J lost 3 bases; unmatched junction nucleotides: 7. CDR3 DNA sequence: TGTGCCAGCAGCCCCCTTGGACAGGGAACAGATACGCAGTATTTT. This gives the protein CASSPLGQGTDTQYF.